This note documents a single TCR beta chain sequence. This sample is part of a study of graft-versus-host responses after intestinal transplantation. The CDR3 is made up of 17 amino acids. The germline V gene has CDR1 SEHNR and CDR2 FQNEAQ (reference sequence). The trim removed 2 bases at V and 1 base at J, leaving 3 bases unmatched. The repertoire was sequenced with immunoSEQ multiplex PCR; TCRdb's copy has only in-frame clones and lacks some. The data contain about 19,000 clones, approximately 80% of them singletons. The specimen was PBMCs, collected 14 days after transplant. The V gene is TRBV7-9, the J gene TRBJ2-6, with 9 bases lining up with TRBD1. This sequence was found in a human patient who received an intestinal transplant, so some T cells may come from the graft donor. Here the CDR3 DNA reads TGTGCCAGCAGCTTAATTGACAGGGGGTCTGGGGCCAACGTCCTGACTTTC. Its translation: CASSLIDRGSGANVLTF.